The 28 T cell receptor beta chains given below trace back to one sample, sequenced in a study of blood T cells in healthy people across ages. Through a sample-barcoded 5' primer and a J-beta primer mix, a second PCR was run for roughly 7 to 12 cycles. TCRdb itself ran the 5' RACE reads through MiXCR, one entry per CDR3 protein. The repertoire holds approximately 800,000 distinct CDR3 sequences, with 62% as singletons. Sequencing was carried out using blood. The receptor source for this set is a man younger than 40 in good health.

The gene calls are TRBV5-1 and TRBJ1-4; perhaps TRBD1 as D (5 bases). This CDR3 spans 15 amino acids. Per germline, CDR1 SGHRS and CDR2 YFSETQ. Trimming stripped 4 bases from V and 3 bases from J, with 13 bases between. DNA for the CDR3: TGCGCCAGCAGCAGGGAGGGGCTGGCTAATGAAAAACTGTTTTTT. Encoded protein: CASSREGLANEKLFF.

The table lists this clonotype with a few counts. This chain uses TRBV5-1 with TRBJ2-1; 9 nucleotides line up with TRBD1. The CDR3 is 14 residues long. The trim removed 8 bases at V and 10 bases at J, leaving 13 bases unmatched. CDR1 SGHRS and CDR2 YFSETQ come from the germline V gene. CDR3 in DNA: TGCGCCAGTACGAGGACGGGACAGGGTGGAGAGCAGTTCTTC. Protein product: CASTRTGQGGEQFF.

This clonotype has ten or more counts. V and J are TRBV7-9 and TRBJ1-6; 7 bases align to TRBD1. This CDR3 contains 15 residues. V was pared by 5 bases and J by 6 bases, with 7 bases of the junction left unmatched. The germline V gene encodes CDR1 SEHNR and CDR2 FQNEAQ (reference sequence). The CDR3 DNA reads TGTGCCAGCAGCGGACAGGCGGCGGGTAATTCACCCCTCCACTTT. It codes for CASSGQAAGNSPLHF.

The chain combines TRBV7-9 with TRBJ1-2, with D unclear. Trimming cost V 5 bases and J 9 bases, with 16 bases left between them. The germline gives CDR1 SEHNR, CDR2 FQNEAQ (reference sequence). The CDR3 sequence is 13 residues long. CDR3 DNA sequence: TGTGCCAGCAGCCTTAATGAGGGTGGCAGCTACACCTTC. Encoded protein: CASSLNEGGSYTF.

This clonotype was detected ten times or more. The chain is built from TRBV4-2 and TRBJ2-1, with D unclear. The CDR3 length is 14 residues. Germline V gene data show CDR1 as LGHNA and CDR2 as YNFKEQ. V lost 1 base and J lost 4, with 8 bases in between. For the CDR3, the DNA is TGTGCCAGCAGCCAAGGAGGCCAGTACAATGAGCAGTTCTTC. Protein sequence: CASSQGGQYNEQFF.

CDR3 sequence reads: CSGLAFLDQETQYF. The DNA for the CDR3 is TGCAGCGGGCTAGCGTTCCTCGACCAAGAGACCCAGTACTTC. The V call is TRBV29-1, the J call TRBJ2-5; maybe TRBD2 (6 bases). The germline V gene has CDR1 SQVTM and CDR2 ANQGSEA. Trimming cost V 7 bases and J 0 bases, with 15 bases left between them. This CDR3 has 14 amino acids.

J is TRBJ2-1 and V is TRBV9, with 10 positions matching TRBD2. This CDR3 is built from 15 residues. Germline V gene sequence: CDR1 SGDLS, CDR2 YYNGEE. With V trimmed by 5 bases and J by 8 bases, 10 bases remained unmatched. CDR3 in DNA: TGTGCCAGCAGTTCCGCGGCTAGCGGGGGTTATGAGCAGTTCTTC. This gives the protein CASSSAASGGYEQFF.

A note on this clonotype: This may come from a read error, since a much larger clone is one base off. This sequence joins TRBV10-3 and TRBJ2-1; TRBD2 aligns across 8 bases. The CDR3 is 15 residues long. V shed 4 bases and J 7 bases; nucleotides not matched to a gene: 9. Germline values: CDR1 ENHRY, CDR2 SYGVKD. CDR3 amino acids: CAISGAGTSGNEQFF. The CDR3 nucleotides are TGTGCCATCAGTGGGGCAGGCACTAGCGGTAATGAGCAGTTCTTC.

The CDR3 sequence: CASTTKKATSGNTIYF. CDR3 nucleotide sequence: TGTGCCAGCACCACCAAGAAGGCAACCTCTGGAAACACCATATATTTT. The V gene is TRBV4-2, the J gene TRBJ1-3; no clear D. V dropped 7 bases and J dropped 0 bases, with 16 bases sitting between them. The CDR3 runs to 16 residues. Germline values: CDR1 LGHNA, CDR2 YNFKEQ.

The V call is TRBV7-2, the J call TRBJ2-2, with TRBD2 identical over 12 bases. V lost 0 bases, J lost 5 bases, and 13 bases stayed unmatched. The CDR3 is made up of 20 amino acids. CDR1 and CDR2 from the germline V gene are SGHTA and FQGNSA. Here the CDR3 reads CASSLASSRGLAGGTGELFF. The CDR3 region has the DNA TGTGCCAGCAGCTTAGCTTCCTCACGGGGCCTAGCGGGGGGGACCGGGGAGCTGTTTTTT.

The rearrangement links TRBV2 to TRBJ1-2, with 9 bases matching TRBD1. Unmatched junction bases numbered 9, after V lost 10 bases and J lost 3 bases. The CDR3 loop spans 14 amino acids. CDR1 is SNHLY and CDR2 is FYNNEI in the germline V gene. The CDR3 loop reads CAIVRDRVDYGYTF. DNA of the CDR3: TGTGCCATAGTCCGGGACAGGGTCGACTATGGCTACACCTTC.

This clonotype was detected once. The CDR3 nucleotides are TGCGCCAGCAGCCCGAGCGGGCAGGGGCCTCGCTCCTATAATTCACCCCTCCACTTT. Translation: CASSPSGQGPRSYNSPLHF. The chain links TRBV4-3 to TRBJ1-6, with D perhaps matching TRBD1 (6 bases). The CDR3 is 19 amino acids. V was trimmed by 4 bases and J by 0 bases, leaving 19 bases between them. Germline CDR1 and CDR2: LGHNA and YSLEER.

V usage is TRBV20-1 and J usage is TRBJ2-3; TRBD2 matches 10 bases. The CDR3 loop spans 15 amino acids. With V trimmed by 1 base and J by 3 bases, 4 bases remained unmatched. The V gene's germline CDR1 is DFQATT and CDR2 SNEGSKA (reference sequence). The CDR3 spells CSARGTSGLTDTQYF. In DNA, the CDR3 is TGCAGTGCTAGAGGGACTAGCGGCCTGACAGATACGCAGTATTTT.

The J gene is TRBJ2-1, the V gene TRBV27; 10 bases align to TRBD2. Germline CDR1 MNHEY, CDR2 SMNVEV (reference sequence). The CDR3 spans 17 residues. The junction had 13 bases not matched to a gene; V was cut back by 5 bases and J by 6 bases. DNA of the CDR3: TGTGCCAGCAGTCCGACCTTAAGGGCTAGCGGGGGCAATGAGCAGTTCTTC. Encoded protein: CASSPTLRASGGNEQFF.

This chain connects TRBV29-1 to TRBJ2-7; perhaps D is TRBD1 or TRBD2 (5 bases each). The germline V gene has CDR1 SQVTM and CDR2 ANQGSEA. This CDR3 has 12 amino acids. V dropped 5 bases and J dropped 4 bases, with 12 bases sitting between them. The CDR3 spells CSVRDVDYEQYF. The DNA for the CDR3 is TGCAGCGTTCGGGACGTTGATTACGAGCAGTACTTC.

This chain links TRBV20-1 with TRBJ2-7; no definite D call. V gave up 0 bases and J gave up 0 bases, with 18 bases separating them. Germline CDR1 DFQATT, CDR2 SNEGSKA (reference sequence). This CDR3 spans 17 amino acids. The CDR3 DNA sequence: TGCAGTGCTAGAGACGCAGGAGATATTCAGAGCTCCTACGAGCAGTACTTC. This sequence encodes CSARDAGDIQSSYEQYF.

DNA for the CDR3: TGCAGTGCAGGGAGAGCGGGGTTGGGAAATGAGCAGTTCTTC. Protein sequence: CSAGRAGLGNEQFF. The chain links TRBV20-1 to TRBJ2-1, with 7 bases lining up with TRBD2. Germline V gives CDR1 DFQATT, CDR2 SNEGSKA (reference sequence). The CDR3 runs to 14 residues. The ends lost 6 bases at V and 7 bases at J; junction bases unmatched: 12.

The chain has TRBV9 and TRBJ2-1; 10 bases agree with TRBD1. Trimming at V came to 1 base and at J to 1 base, leaving 2 bases not matched to a gene. The CDR3 totals 16 residues. Germline lookup yields CDR1 SGDLS and CDR2 YYNGEE. CDR3 in DNA: TGTGCCAGCAGCGTACTGGGACAGGGGTCCTACAATGAGCAGTTCTTC. Residues: CASSVLGQGSYNEQFF.

CDR3 amino acids: CAWSVRAGLKTQYF. In DNA, the CDR3 is TGTGCCTGGAGTGTAAGGGCGGGGTTGAAGACCCAGTACTTC. The chain couples TRBV30 to TRBJ2-7; tentatively, D is TRBD2 (6 bases). The J call is uncertain, as TRBJ2-5 better fits the DNA end. The CDR3 runs to 14 residues. Germline CDR1 reads GTSNPN; CDR2 reads SVGIG (reference sequence).

The gene calls are TRBV7-3 and TRBJ2-2; D is uncertain. CDR3 size: 17 residues. V was cut by 1 base and J by 0 bases, with 12 bases left in between. Germline CDR1 and CDR2: SGHTA and FQGTGA. The CDR3 coding sequence is TGTGCCAGCAGCTTAAATGGCGGATTGACGAACACCGGGGAGCTGTTTTTT. Protein sequence: CASSLNGGLTNTGELFF.

The chain is built from TRBV6-6 and TRBJ1-2; D possibly corresponds to TRBD1 (6 bases). CDR1 is MNHNY, CDR2 SVGAGI, per germline (reference sequence). The ends were cut back, 6 bases at V and 8 bases at J, with 16 bases in the middle. CDR3 length equals 13 residues. The CDR3 protein is CASSLTGNGGYTF. The CDR3 nucleotides are TGTGCCAGCAGCCTTACAGGGAATGGAGGCTACACCTTC.

This clonotype was observed once. This sequence joins TRBV2 and TRBJ1-4, with 9 bases matching TRBD1. Germline loops: CDR1 SNHLY, CDR2 FYNNEI. The CDR3 extends over 15 amino acids. V dropped 3 bases and J dropped 7; count of bases not matched to a gene: 6. The CDR3 region has the DNA TGTGCCAGCAGTGAGGGGACAGGGTTGGGTGAAAAACTGTTTTTT. This translates into CASSEGTGLGEKLFF. Using reference TRBV2 and TRBJ1-4 for the parts outside the CDR3, the full variable domain is EPEVTQTPSHQVTQMGQEVILRCVPISNHLYFYWYRQILGQKVEFLVSFYNNEISEKSEIFDDQFSVERPDGSNFTLKIRSTKLEDSAMYFCASSEGTGLGEKLFFGSGTQLSVL.

This rearrangement joins TRBV7-3 to TRBJ2-5, with 7 nucleotides matching TRBD2. Germline lookup yields CDR1 SGHTA and CDR2 FQGTGA. The CDR3 is made up of 15 amino acids. Trimming cost V 2 bases and J 11 bases; bases outside gene matches: 14. CDR3 nucleotides: TGTGCCAGCAGCTTATGGGGGGGTATGTACAATGAGCAGTACTTC. This translates into CASSLWGGMYNEQYF.

CDR3 sequence (DNA): TGTGCCAGCTCTCGGGGACAAAGAAGCACAGATACGCAGTATTTT. Translating gives CASSRGQRSTDTQYF. The chain uses TRBV3-1 and TRBJ2-3, with D tentatively TRBD1 (6 bases). The ends were cut back, 8 bases at V and 0 bases at J, with 15 bases in the middle. Looked up from germline, CDR1 is LGHDT and CDR2 is YNNKEL (reference sequence). The CDR3 has 15 amino acids.

Regarding this clonotype: The germline gene is not matched at one end of the junction; a read error may be the cause. The chain carries TRBV29-1 and TRBJ2-5, with 9 positions matching TRBD2. The last part of the DNA fits TRBJ2-7 better; the J call may be wrong. The CDR3 totals 14 residues. The germline V gene encodes CDR1 SQVTM and CDR2 ANQGSEA. The CDR3 DNA sequence: TGCAACGTTGGGGGTCCTAGCGGGGTCTACGAGCAGTACTTC. Protein sequence: CNVGGPSGVYEQYF.

This chain uses TRBV6-1 with TRBJ1-4; D gene ambiguous. Per the germline V gene, CDR1 is MNHNS and CDR2 is SASEGT. The CDR3 extends over 14 amino acids. The V gene lost 5 bases and the J gene lost 0 bases, with 7 bases spanning the gap. CDR3 sequence (DNA): TGTGCCAGCAGTACGACATCAACTAATGAAAAACTGTTTTTT. It encodes CASSTTSTNEKLFF.

The gene calls are TRBV29-1 and TRBJ2-6; 8 nucleotides align to TRBD2. The CDR3 is 16 amino acids. Per the germline V gene, CDR1 is SQVTM and CDR2 is ANQGSEA. V lost 4 bases, J lost 0 bases, and 5 bases stayed unmatched. The CDR3 loop is CSVGVSGGSGANVLTF. The CDR3 coding sequence is TGCAGCGTTGGCGTAAGCGGGGGCTCTGGGGCCAACGTCCTGACTTTC. The full variable domain, rest sourced from reference TRBV29-1 and TRBJ2-6, is SAVISQKPSRDICQRGTSLTIQCQVDSQVTMMFWYRQQPGQSLTLIATANQGSEATYESGFVIDKFPISRPNLTFSTLTVSNMSPEDSSIYLCSVGVSGGSGANVLTFGAGSRLTVL.

V is TRBV19 and J is TRBJ2-2; 10 positions agree with TRBD1. Trimming took 9 bases from V and 5 from J; bases not matched to a gene: 12. This CDR3 contains 16 residues. Looked up from germline, CDR1 is LNHDA and CDR2 is SQIVND (reference sequence). The CDR3 spells CASLNPGQGWTGELFF. The CDR3 DNA reads TGTGCCAGCCTCAACCCGGGACAGGGGTGGACCGGGGAGCTGTTTTTT.